This TCR beta chain was retrieved from a study of CD8 T cells in ankylosing spondylitis. V was trimmed by 5 bases and J by 3 bases, leaving 16 bases between them. Per the germline V gene, CDR1 is SGHVS and CDR2 is FQNEAQ. CDR3 length: 15 amino acids. Each CDR3 protein is one row after TCRdb ran MiXCR on the 5' RACE reads. The profile shows 200,000 or so distinct CDR3 sequences, 15% to 20% of them singletons. This sequence was found in a male donor aged 5 to 29 with ankylosing spondylitis or in good health (not recorded which). The chain uses TRBV7-8 and TRBJ1-2, with a tentative D call TRBD1 (5 bases). Sequencing input: blood, either unsorted or a sorted T cell fraction (not recorded which). CDR3 DNA sequence: TGTGCCAGCAGCCTCAATGCCGGGACGGACTATGGCTACACCTTC. Amino acid sequence: CASSLNAGTDYGYTF.